This section outlines one T cell receptor (beta chain) sequence together with its context. Its matching antigen is unknown. The sample belongs to a study of blood T cells in healthy people across ages. CDR1 is MNHNS and CDR2 is SASEGT in the germline V gene. CDR3 length: 12 amino acids. V lost 2 bases and J 9 bases, leaving 8 bases between the germline ends. Alongside a J-beta primer mix, a sample-barcoded 5' primer served in a second PCR lasting about 7 to 11 cycles. TCRdb reprocessed the 5' RACE reads with MiXCR, giving one entry per CDR3 protein. The profile shows some 1.5 million distinct CDR3 sequences, approximately 30% of them singletons. Whole-study findings and limits: Long-lived donors exceeded aged donors in naive CD4+ cells and diversity. With unsorted PBMCs, a conclusive comparison of naive versus antigen-experienced cells was not possible.

The origin of this receptor is a woman aged 25 to 39 in good health. Specimen: blood. The V gene is TRBV6-1, the J gene TRBJ1-5; D not certain. CDR3 coding DNA: TGTGCCAGCAGTGAACCCGTTTTGCCCCAGCATTTT. It yields the protein CASSEPVLPQHF.